The 9 T cell receptor beta chains below come from one sample, sequenced in a study of sequential checkpoint blockade in melanoma. The treatment here: randomized to nivolumab then ipilimumab (arm A) or the reverse (arm B). Method: immunoSEQ multiplex PCR; TCRdb's copy keeps in-frame clones and lacks some. The sample carries some 17,000 clones, around 68% recorded once. Material: CD8+ T cells sorted from blood (inferred from file names), obtained from a patient given nivolumab and ipilimumab in sequence. All receptors come from a human donor with melanoma.

The chain links TRBV2 to TRBJ1-1; no firm D call. Trimming left V 7 bases short and J 9 bases short, with 15 bases between. This CDR3 has 12 amino acids. The V gene's germline CDR1 is SNHLY and CDR2 FYNNEI. CDR3 protein: CASKRRVLQAFF. In nucleotides, the CDR3 is TGTGCCAGCAAGCGGAGGGTTCTTCAAGCTTTCTTT.

This clone occurred a few times. The gene calls are TRBV11-2 and TRBJ2-2; D is possibly TRBD1 (5 bases). The V and J ends lost 5 bases and 2 bases respectively, with 9 bases between them. CDR1 and CDR2 from the germline V gene are SGHAT and FQNNGV. The CDR3 runs 14 residues. CDR3 loop: CASSRRGNTGELFF. CDR3 sequence (DNA): TGTGCCAGCAGCCGAAGGGGCAACACCGGGGAGCTGTTTTTT.

This clone has just a few counts. V and J are TRBV6-1 and TRBJ1-2; 8 positions match TRBD1. This CDR3 is built from 14 residues. Looked up from germline, CDR1 is MNHNS and CDR2 is SASEGT. V was pared by 5 bases and J by 6 bases, with 8 bases of the junction left unmatched. CDR3 in amino acids: CASSTRGQGDGYTF. The CDR3 bases are TGTGCCAGCAGTACGCGAGGACAGGGTGATGGCTACACCTTC.

V usage is TRBV7-9 and J usage is TRBJ2-2; 8 nucleotides align to TRBD2. The V gene's germline CDR1 is SEHNR and CDR2 FQNEAQ (reference sequence). V was clipped by 5 bases and J by 4 bases; unmatched bases: 3. This CDR3 comprises 14 residues. As DNA, the CDR3 is TGTGCCAGCAGCAGTAGCGGGGTCACCGGGGAGCTGTTTTTT. Translated: CASSSSGVTGELFF.

V and J are TRBV13 and TRBJ2-7; 7 nucleotides agree with TRBD1. The J segment lost 6 bases and the V segment lost 0 bases, leaving 8 bases of the junction unmatched. Germline V gives CDR1 PRHDT, CDR2 FYEKMQ (reference sequence). The CDR3 has 15 residues. The CDR3: CASSLGPGQLREQYF. The CDR3 coding sequence is TGTGCCAGCAGCTTAGGCCCGGGACAGCTTCGCGAGCAGTACTTC.

In DNA, the CDR3 is TGCGCCAGCAGCGGGGGACAGACGATCCAAGAGACCCAGTACTTC. It encodes CASSGGQTIQETQYF. The chain combines TRBV5-1 with TRBJ2-5; 7 bases agree with TRBD1. Germline V gene sequence: CDR1 SGHRS, CDR2 YFSETQ. CDR3 length: 15 amino acids. V lost 4 bases, J lost 1 base, and 7 bases stayed unmatched.

This sequence joins TRBV7-9 and TRBJ2-5; 8 bases are a match to TRBD1. The V segment lost 5 bases and the J segment 3 bases; nucleotides outside the gene matches: 11. The CDR3 is 16 amino acids. Germline V lookup: CDR1 SEHNR, CDR2 FQNEAQ (reference sequence). The CDR3 coding sequence is TGTGCCAGCAGCCAGCGGCAGGGGGCGATCGAAGAGACCCAGTACTTC. It is translated as CASSQRQGAIEETQYF.

This clone has more than one count but fewer than ten. This rearrangement joins TRBV6-1 to TRBJ2-5; 14 bases fit TRBD2. This CDR3 is built from 15 residues. CDR1 and CDR2 from the germline V gene are MNHNS and SASEGT. V lost 4 bases, J lost 4 bases, and 2 bases stayed unmatched. CDR3 nucleotides: TGTGCCAGCAGTGGACTAGCGGGGGGGCCAGAGACCCAGTACTTC. Protein product: CASSGLAGGPETQYF.

This sequence joins TRBV4-2 and TRBJ1-1, with unresolved D. The CDR3 is made up of 15 amino acids. Germline CDR1 and CDR2: LGHNA and YNFKEQ. Between the trimmed V and J ends, which lost 0 bases and 3 bases, there was a span of 11 bases. CDR3 nucleotide sequence: TGTGCCAGCAGCCAAGATTACCTCGGGGACACTGAAGCTTTCTTT. It specifies CASSQDYLGDTEAFF.